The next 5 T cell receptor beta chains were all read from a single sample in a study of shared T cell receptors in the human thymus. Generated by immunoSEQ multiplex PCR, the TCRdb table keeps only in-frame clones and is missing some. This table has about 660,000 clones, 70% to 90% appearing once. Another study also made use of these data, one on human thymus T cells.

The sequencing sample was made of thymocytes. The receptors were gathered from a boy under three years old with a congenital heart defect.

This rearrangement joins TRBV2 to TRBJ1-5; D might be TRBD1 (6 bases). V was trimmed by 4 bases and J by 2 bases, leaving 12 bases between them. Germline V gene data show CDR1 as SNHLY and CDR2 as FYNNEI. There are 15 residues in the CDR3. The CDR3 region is CASSGTGRGNQPQHF. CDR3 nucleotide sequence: TGTGCCAGCAGTGGTACAGGGAGGGGCAATCAGCCCCAGCATTTT.

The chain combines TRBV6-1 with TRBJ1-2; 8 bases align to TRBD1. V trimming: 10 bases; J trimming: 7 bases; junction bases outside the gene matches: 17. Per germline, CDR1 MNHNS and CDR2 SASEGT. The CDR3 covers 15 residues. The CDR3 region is CATRSSGTGSGGYTF. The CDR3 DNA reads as TGTGCCACTCGTTCCTCCGGGACAGGTTCGGGTGGCTACACCTTC.

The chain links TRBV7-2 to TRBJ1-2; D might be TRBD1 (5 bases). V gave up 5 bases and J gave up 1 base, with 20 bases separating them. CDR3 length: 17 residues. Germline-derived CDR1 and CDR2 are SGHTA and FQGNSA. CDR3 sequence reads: CASSRGTALSSNYGYTF. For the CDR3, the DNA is TGTGCCAGCAGCCGTGGGACTGCCCTTTCCAGTAACTATGGCTACACCTTC. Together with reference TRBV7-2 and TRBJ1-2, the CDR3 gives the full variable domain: GAGVSQSPSNKVTEKGKDVELRCDPISGHTALYWYRQSLGQGLEFLIYFQGNSAPDKSGLPSDRFSAERTGGSVSTLTIQRTQQEDSAVYLCASSRGTALSSNYGYTFGSGTRLTVV.

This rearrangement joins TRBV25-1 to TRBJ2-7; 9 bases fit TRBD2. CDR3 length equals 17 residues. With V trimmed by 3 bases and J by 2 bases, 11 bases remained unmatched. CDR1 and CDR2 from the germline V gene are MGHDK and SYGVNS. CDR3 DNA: TGTGCCAGCAGTGACATACACACTAGCGGGTTGACCTACGAGCAGTACTTC. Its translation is CASSDIHTSGLTYEQYF.

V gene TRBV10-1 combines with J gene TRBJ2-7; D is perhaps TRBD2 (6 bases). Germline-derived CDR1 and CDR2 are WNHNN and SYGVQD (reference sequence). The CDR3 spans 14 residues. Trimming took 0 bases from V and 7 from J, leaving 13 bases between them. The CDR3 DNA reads TGCGCCAGCAGTGAGTCGACTCGGGGGAAAGAGCAGTACTTC. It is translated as CASSESTRGKEQYF.